Each of the 18 T cell receptor beta chains below was sequenced from the same sample in a study of CD8+CD57+ T cells in acquired aplastic anemia. Genomic DNA constituted the template upon which TCR beta VDJ and CDR3 profiling was performed. MiXCR, run by TCRdb on the reads, gives a single entry per CDR3 protein. The repertoire has about 190,000 distinct CDR3 sequences, about half of them found once; the top ten carry roughly 15%. Specimen: sorted CD4+, CD8+, or CD8+CD57+ T cells (not recorded which) from PBMCs. These receptors were taken from a human donor in good health, serving as a control.

This chain uses TRBV7-9 with TRBJ2-1; no reliable D call. TRBJ2-5 explains the end of the DNA better; the J call may be wrong. Germline V gene sequence: CDR1 SEHNR, CDR2 FQNEAQ (reference sequence). CDR3 size: 13 residues. For the CDR3, the DNA is TGTGCCAGCAGGGTGAACACCGGGGAGACCCAGTACTTC. It yields the protein CASRVNTGETQYF.

V is TRBV9 and J is TRBJ1-6; 9 bases agree with TRBD1. The CDR3 spans 15 residues. Germline trimming cut 4 bases from V and 9 bases from J; bases unmatched to any gene: 8. In germline, CDR1 is SGDLS, CDR2 YYNGEE. The CDR3 nucleotides read TGTGCCAGCAGCATACAGGGGGCATTGCGTTCACCCCTCCACTTT. Translated: CASSIQGALRSPLHF.

This clonotype has a count of ten or more. V usage is TRBV18 and J usage is TRBJ1-6; 10 bases agree with TRBD1. Trimming took 3 bases from V and 6 from J; bases not matched to a gene: 2. CDR1 and CDR2 (germline): KGHSH, LQKENI. The length of the CDR3 is 15 residues. The CDR3 protein is CASSPGQGSNSPLHF. The CDR3 nucleotides read TGTGCCAGCTCACCGGGACAGGGGTCTAATTCACCCCTCCACTTT.

The chain recombines TRBV15 with TRBJ2-7, with unresolved D. V gave up 0 bases and J gave up 0 bases, with 3 bases separating them. From germline, CDR1 is LNHNV and CDR2 YYDKDF (reference sequence). The CDR3 totals 13 residues. CDR3 sequence reads: CATSRDSSYEQYF. In DNA, the CDR3 is TGTGCCACCAGCAGAGACAGCTCCTACGAGCAGTACTTC.

In the case of this clonotype: A read error may explain this, as a much larger clone is one base away. The gene calls are TRBV28 and TRBJ1-5; D is unclear. The V end was cut by 7 bases, the J end by 5 bases, with 12 bases between. Germline CDR1 reads MDHEN; CDR2 reads SYDVKM. The CDR3 consists of 13 residues. The CDR3 sequence: CASTTDNDQPQHF. The DNA for the CDR3 is TGTGCCAGCACAACAGACAACGATCAGCCCCAGCATTTT.

The rearrangement joins TRBV9 to TRBJ2-2; D is uncertain. Germline V lookup: CDR1 SGDLS, CDR2 YYNGEE. With 0 bases removed from V and 7 bases from J, the gap between germline ends came to 1 base. The CDR3 totals 11 residues. CDR3 coding DNA: TGTGCCAGCAGCGTAGACGGGGAGCTGTTTTTT. Its protein is CASSVDGELFF.

In its sample, this clonotype was seen many times. The genes are TRBV7-8 and TRBJ2-2, with TRBD2 matching 10 bases. CDR1 SGHVS and CDR2 FQNEAQ come from the germline V gene. J gave up 1 base and V 6 bases, and 11 bases lay outside the gene matches. CDR3 size: 18 residues. The CDR3 nucleotides read TGTGCCAGCAGGTCGTTCGGTTTAGCGGGGGGGAACACCGGGGAGCTGTTTTTT. Translating it yields CASRSFGLAGGNTGELFF.

The rearrangement joins TRBV7-6 to TRBJ2-3; D is undetermined. The CDR3 covers 15 residues. V dropped 4 bases and J dropped 0 bases, with 11 bases sitting between them. Germline V gives CDR1 SGHVS, CDR2 FNYEAQ. The CDR3 coding sequence is TGTGCCAGCAGCTCCTTAACTTATAGCACAGATACGCAGTATTTT. Translated: CASSSLTYSTDTQYF.

Comment on this clonotype: Lacking the conserved final phenylalanine or tryptophan, this CDR3 likely reflects a read error. The limits of the CDR3 on the DNA are not certain, so only TCRdb's listed CDR3 is given. This chain uses TRBV6-5 with TRBJ2-6; TRBD1 was called by the table and not checked on the DNA. The germline V gene has CDR1 MNHEY and CDR2 SVGAGI. The CDR3 spans 9 residues, counting both ends. The CDR3 sequence is CASSRQGAS.

Turning to this clonotype: The CDR3 end shows no conserved phenylalanine or tryptophan, and so a read error is likely. The genes are TRBV25-1 and TRBJ2-7, with 7 bases matching TRBD2. The V gene's germline CDR1 is MGHDK and CDR2 SYGVNS. This CDR3 comprises 13 residues. The DNA for the CDR3 is TGTGCCACCAGTGCGGGGGAGACCTACGAGCAGTACCTC. Protein sequence: CATSAGETYEQYL.

Notes on this clonotype: An end of the junction differs from the germline gene, which may be a read error. V usage is TRBV20-1 and J usage is TRBJ1-5; 8 bases map to TRBD1. The better agreement between TRBJ2-3 and the DNA end casts doubt on the J call. This CDR3 has 15 residues. From germline, CDR1 is DFQATT and CDR2 SNEGSKA (reference sequence). CDR3 sequence (DNA): TGCAGTGCTAGAGATCAGGGGGCACCCATAGATACACAGTATTTT. Translated: CSARDQGAPIDTQYF.

This clonotype was seen at least ten times. This chain links TRBV3-1 with TRBJ2-7, with TRBD1 identical over 11 bases. CDR3 length: 16 residues. After removal of 2 bases from V and 1 base from J, the junction contained 4 bases not matched to a gene. The germline V gene encodes CDR1 LGHDT and CDR2 YNNKEL (reference sequence). The DNA of the CDR3 is TGTGCCAGCAGCCAATTGGACAGGGGGCTATCCTACGAGCAGTACTTC. Protein sequence: CASSQLDRGLSYEQYF.

The J gene is TRBJ1-5, the V gene TRBV19; 10 nucleotides agree with TRBD1. The germline V gene encodes CDR1 LNHDA and CDR2 SQIVND (reference sequence). There are 14 residues in the CDR3. J lost 1 base, V lost 7 bases, and 1 base had no gene match. The CDR3 here is CASKTGGSNQPQHF. The CDR3 DNA reads TGTGCCAGTAAGACAGGGGGCAGCAATCAGCCCCAGCATTTT.

V and J are TRBV6-5 and TRBJ2-3; 13 nucleotides match TRBD2. This CDR3 has 18 residues. The junction had 4 bases not matched to a gene; V was cut back by 0 bases and J by 1 base. Germline V lookup: CDR1 MNHEY, CDR2 SVGAGI. The CDR3 DNA sequence: TGTGCCAGCAGTTACTCCCGACTAGCGGGGGGTCGCACAGATACGCAGTATTTT. This translates into CASSYSRLAGGRTDTQYF.

The chain recombines TRBV20-1 with TRBJ1-1; D call uncertain. CDR1 and CDR2 from the germline V gene are DFQATT and SNEGSKA (reference sequence). V lost 6 bases to trimming and J lost 3 bases, with 8 bases between them. The CDR3 is 11 residues long. The CDR3 bases are TGCAGTGCAGAAACGGACACTGAAGCTTTCTTT. Protein sequence: CSAETDTEAFF.

The chain joins TRBV7-9 to TRBJ1-4, with TRBD1 matching 8 bases. The CDR3 contains 15 residues. Trimming took 5 bases from V and 10 from J; bases not matched to a gene: 12. Germline CDR1 SEHNR, CDR2 FQNEAQ (reference sequence). CDR3: CASSHRGSSSGKLFF. CDR3 in DNA: TGTGCCAGCAGCCACAGGGGGTCGAGCTCTGGAAAACTGTTTTTT.

With regard to this clonotype: The junction and the germline gene differ at one end; a read error may be behind it. The rearrangement links TRBV7-6 to TRBJ2-7, with 8 bases fitting TRBD1. Germline lookup yields CDR1 SGHVS and CDR2 FNYEAQ. CDR3 length equals 14 residues. CDR3 sequence (DNA): TGCGCCAGCAGCCGCCAGGGACAGGATGACGAGCAGTACTTC. It yields the protein CASSRQGQDDEQYF.

This clonotype was recorded at least ten times. The CDR3 DNA is TGTGCCATCAGTGACCAGACAGGGGGCTACGAGCAGTACTTC. Translating gives CAISDQTGGYEQYF. V gene TRBV10-3 combines with J gene TRBJ2-7; 9 bases map to TRBD1. The CDR3 contains 14 residues. V lost 3 bases, J lost 3 bases, and 3 bases stayed unmatched. Germline assignment: CDR1 ENHRY and CDR2 SYGVKD.